Listed here is a single T cell receptor beta chain. The sample is drawn from a study of blood T cell repertoires in COVID-19. As for the study in general: Collection of acute and convalescent COVID-19 samples took place in the United States, Italy and Spain.

TCRdb keeps only in-frame clones here, not all; method: immunoSEQ multiplex PCR. The sample records 210,000 or so clones, approximately 87% being singletons. Sequenced material: PBMCs or T cells enriched from blood (not recorded which). The receptor comes from a woman in her forties or fifties in a cohort exposed to, infected with or recovered from COVID-19 (not recorded which).

The CDR3 DNA reads as TGTGCCAGCAGCTTGTCCAGCGGGGGCTCCTACAATGAGCAGTTCTTC. Its translation is CASSLSSGGSYNEQFF. The chain employs TRBV5-4 and TRBJ2-1, with 8 nucleotides matching TRBD2. The CDR3 has 16 residues. CDR1 and CDR2 (germline): SGHNT, YYREEE (reference sequence). V shed 1 base and J 0 bases; nucleotides not matched to a gene: 3.